These 26 T cell receptor beta chains share one sample of origin, sequenced in a study of T cells in Graves' hyperthyroidism and ophthalmopathy. Amplification of TCR beta CDR3 regions was performed using RNA transcripts as template. During a first-round RT-PCR of the TCR CDR3, the HTBI primer set was used. TCRdb itself ran the multiplex PCR reads through MiXCR, one entry per CDR3 protein. Here the sample spans 480,000 or so distinct CDR3 sequences, roughly 45% being singletons. Sequencing was carried out using peripheral blood or thyroid tissue (not recorded which). The receptors stem from an adult woman with Graves' disease, either hyperthyroidism or ophthalmopathy (not recorded which).

On this clonotype itself: A junction boundary mismatches the germline segment, possibly from a read error. J is TRBJ2-2 and V is TRBV18; no definite D call. Germline values: CDR1 KGHSH, CDR2 LQKENI. This CDR3 contains 13 residues. CDR3 region: CASPVGNNGELFF. The DNA of the CDR3 is TGTGCCAGCCCTGTTGGCAACAACGGGGAGCTGTTTTTT.

The V gene is TRBV28, the J gene TRBJ1-4, with D perhaps TRBD1 (6 bases). CDR1 and CDR2 (germline): MDHEN, SYDVKM. CDR3 length equals 13 residues. Trimming took off 4 bases at V and 8 bases at J, with 11 bases between the two ends. The CDR3 sequence: CASSWTEREKLFF. The CDR3 DNA is TGTGCCAGCAGTTGGACAGAGAGGGAAAAACTGTTTTTT.

A remark on this clonotype: Relative to the germline gene, one junction end is altered; a read error may explain this. The chain couples TRBV6-5 to TRBJ1-2; unclear D gene. The CDR3 length is 15 residues. From germline, CDR1 is MNHEY and CDR2 SVGAGI. The CDR3 protein is CASSLGSRANYGYTF. CDR3 nucleotide sequence: TGCGCCAGCAGCCTGGGCAGTAGAGCTAACTATGGCTACACCTTC.

A few counts support this clonotype. The chain uses TRBV2 and TRBJ1-2; tentatively, D is TRBD1 (6 bases). V shed 8 bases and J shed 3 bases, with 16 bases lying between them. Looked up from germline, CDR1 is SNHLY and CDR2 is FYNNEI. The CDR3 runs to 14 residues. The CDR3 nucleotides are TGTGCCAGCCACGGGGGGGGCGCGTACTATGGCTACACCTTC. It is translated as CASHGGGAYYGYTF.

This clonotype was recorded once. The chain couples TRBV4-3 to TRBJ2-7, with D possibly matching TRBD1 (6 bases). Germline CDR1 LGHNA, CDR2 YSLEER. This CDR3 has 13 amino acids. V was pared by 3 bases and J by 3 bases, with 9 bases between. In nucleotides, the CDR3 is TGCGCCAGCAGCCAGGGACATGACTACGAGCAGTACTTC. Translating it yields CASSQGHDYEQYF.

This rearrangement joins TRBV11-2 to TRBJ2-5; 7 positions match TRBD1. Germline lookup yields CDR1 SGHAT and CDR2 FQNNGV. Trimming took 5 bases from V and 1 from J; bases not matched to a gene: 10. The CDR3 loop spans 16 amino acids. The CDR3 loop reads CASSQGGSPSQETQYF. As DNA, the CDR3 is TGTGCCAGCAGCCAAGGGGGCAGCCCAAGCCAAGAGACCCAGTACTTC. The variable domain in full, with the rest retrieved from reference TRBV11-2 and TRBJ2-5, is EAGVAQSPRYKIIEKRQSVAFWCNPISGHATLYWYQQILGQGPKLLIQFQNNGVVDDSQLPKDRFSAERLKGVDSTLKIQPAKLEDSAVYLCASSQGGSPSQETQYFGPGTRLLVL.

This clonotype has only a few counts. The chain couples TRBV6-1 to TRBJ1-1; 7 bases align to TRBD1. This CDR3 comprises 15 residues. Unmatched junction bases numbered 11, after V lost 7 bases and J lost 3 bases. Germline CDR1 and CDR2: MNHNS and SASEGT. CDR3 in amino acids: CASTGISQGDTEAFF. DNA for the CDR3: TGTGCCAGCACCGGGATATCGCAGGGGGACACTGAAGCTTTCTTT.

The genes are TRBV29-1 and TRBJ1-1, with D perhaps TRBD1 (5 bases). The germline V and J ends were trimmed by 1 base and 5 bases, with 11 bases remaining between them. The CDR3 sequence is 13 residues long. Germline CDR1 and CDR2: SQVTM and ANQGSEA. The CDR3, as DNA: TGCAGCGTTGAAGGGGGTCAGGGAACTGAAGCTTTCTTT. Its translation: CSVEGGQGTEAFF.

This clonotype came up once. The rearrangement joins TRBV28 to TRBJ1-2; no reliable D call. V gave up 3 bases and J gave up 5 bases, with 7 bases separating them. This CDR3 region has 12 residues. The germline CDR1 and CDR2 sequences are MDHEN and SYDVKM. CDR3 amino acids: CASSLTPYGYTF. As DNA, the CDR3 is TGTGCCAGCAGTTTGACCCCTTATGGCTACACCTTC.

This chain connects TRBV7-9 to TRBJ1-1; no reliable D call. The germline V gene encodes CDR1 SEHNR and CDR2 FQNEAQ (reference sequence). V was clipped by 0 bases and J by 4 bases, with 15 bases between them. The CDR3 has 16 residues. The CDR3 loop is CASSLAYGSRTTEAFF. The DNA for the CDR3 is TGTGCCAGCAGCTTAGCATACGGGTCCCGGACCACTGAAGCTTTCTTT.

The CDR3 DNA follows: TGTGCCAGCAGCCACCGGACGTTTGGCTACACCTTC. As protein: CASSHRTFGYTF. This chain joins TRBV14 and TRBJ1-2; D unresolved. This CDR3 is 12 amino acids long. The germline V and J ends were trimmed by 3 bases and 7 bases, with 9 bases remaining between them. Germline values: CDR1 SGHDN, CDR2 FVKESK. The full variable domain, with the rest looked up from reference TRBV14 and TRBJ1-2, is EAGVTQFPSHSVIEKGQTVTLRCDPISGHDNLYWYRRVMGKEIKFLLHFVKESKQDESGMPNNRFLAERTGGTYSTLKVQPAELEDSGVYFCASSHRTFGYTFGSGTRLTVV.

The rearrangement joins TRBV20-1 to TRBJ2-5; D perhaps matches TRBD1 (6 bases). V gave up 1 base and J gave up 4 bases, with 16 bases separating them. Germline V gene sequence: CDR1 DFQATT, CDR2 SNEGSKA (reference sequence). This CDR3 comprises 15 residues. CDR3 loop: CSARGSRGFGETQYF. In DNA, the CDR3 is TGCAGTGCTAGAGGAAGCAGGGGTTTCGGAGAGACCCAGTACTTC.

This sequence joins TRBV2 and TRBJ1-6; 7 bases are a match to TRBD1. Losses at the gene ends were 8 bases for V and 4 bases for J; bases not matched to a gene: 11. CDR1 is SNHLY and CDR2 is FYNNEI in the germline V gene. The CDR3 is 16 residues long. The CDR3 nucleotides are TGTGCCAGCCGATACGACAGGGCCGTTTATAATTCACCCCTCCACTTT. Translating it yields CASRYDRAVYNSPLHF.

This clonotype was counted only a few times. The chain employs TRBV6-6 and TRBJ2-2; D not certain. V lost 4 bases and J 3 bases, leaving 9 bases between the germline ends. The germline gives CDR1 MNHNY, CDR2 SVGAGI (reference sequence). This CDR3 is 14 amino acids long. This CDR3 reads CASSFKAYTGELFF. The CDR3 DNA follows: TGTGCCAGCAGTTTCAAGGCCTACACCGGGGAGCTGTTTTTT.

The chain employs TRBV2 and TRBJ2-2; D remains ambiguous. Germline V lookup: CDR1 SNHLY, CDR2 FYNNEI. V was clipped by 0 bases and J by 1 base, with 6 bases between them. CDR3 length equals 15 residues. The CDR3 sequence is CASSEARKNTGELFF. DNA for the CDR3: TGTGCCAGCAGTGAAGCGCGGAAGAACACCGGGGAGCTGTTTTTT. Full variable domain (outside the CDR3, taken from reference TRBV2 and TRBJ2-2): EPEVTQTPSHQVTQMGQEVILRCVPISNHLYFYWYRQILGQKVEFLVSFYNNEISEKSEIFDDQFSVERPDGSNFTLKIRSTKLEDSAMYFCASSEARKNTGELFFGEGSRLTVL.

This clonotype was observed a few times. This rearrangement joins TRBV20-1 to TRBJ1-6, with 10 positions matching TRBD1. Unmatched junction bases numbered 12, after V lost 2 bases and J lost 8 bases. The CDR3 has 17 amino acids. Germline V gene data show CDR1 as DFQATT and CDR2 as SNEGSKA (reference sequence). As DNA, the CDR3 is TGCAGTGCTAGATCCTTACTCGACAGGGGGCTGGATTCACCCCTCCACTTT. This translates into CSARSLLDRGLDSPLHF.

The chain carries TRBV20-1 and TRBJ1-5, with 9 positions matching TRBD1. The CDR3 contains 15 residues. The V gene's germline CDR1 is DFQATT and CDR2 SNEGSKA (reference sequence). The J segment lost 4 bases and the V segment lost 6 bases, leaving 10 bases of the junction unmatched. The CDR3 sequence is CSATLTGGANQPQHF. The CDR3 DNA reads TGCAGTGCAACTCTAACAGGGGGCGCGAATCAGCCCCAGCATTTT.

This clonotype was observed a handful of times. V gene TRBV12-3 or TRBV12-4 combines with J gene TRBJ1-2; D might be TRBD1 (6 bases). Deletions cut 0 bases from V and 4 bases from J, with 12 bases between. CDR3 size: 15 residues. The CDR3 DNA is TGTGCCAGCAGTTTAGCGGACAGTAGGGTCTATGGCTACACCTTC. It codes for CASSLADSRVYGYTF.

This clonotype was detected ten times or more. In DNA, the CDR3 is TGTGCCAGCAGTTACGTCTACGAGCAGTACTTC. Protein sequence: CASSYVYEQYF. The chain carries TRBV6-2 or TRBV6-3 and TRBJ2-7, with unresolved D. CDR3 length: 11 residues. Per the germline V gene, CDR1 is MNHEY and CDR2 is SVGEGT. V was clipped by 2 bases and J by 3 bases, with 2 bases between them.

The CDR3 region has the DNA TGTGCCATCAGTGAGTCCTGGGGAATCACTAATGAAAAACTGTTTTTT. The encoded protein is CAISESWGITNEKLFF. This sequence joins TRBV10-3 and TRBJ1-4; D gene uncertain. Germline CDR1 is ENHRY and CDR2 is SYGVKD. V was cut by 0 bases and J by 2 bases, with 10 bases left in between. The CDR3 consists of 16 residues.

Regarding this clonotype: A much larger clone is a single base away; this may be a read error. The CDR3 is CASSRPGTNTEAFF. As DNA, the CDR3 is TGCGCCAGCAGCCGCCCCGGGACTAACACTGAAGCTTTCTTT. The rearrangement uses TRBV4-3 and TRBJ1-1; possibly TRBD1 for D (5 bases). The CDR3 consists of 14 residues. The V end lost 4 bases, the J end lost 2 bases, and 11 bases lay between the germline ends. The V gene's germline CDR1 is LGHNA and CDR2 YSLEER.

This chain connects TRBV2 to TRBJ2-3, with no clear D. The CDR3 totals 12 residues. With 6 bases removed from V and 4 bases from J, the gap between germline ends came to 8 bases. Germline assignment: CDR1 SNHLY and CDR2 FYNNEI. The CDR3 coding sequence is TGTGCCAGCAGCGCGGTCGCAGATACGCAGTATTTT. It encodes CASSAVADTQYF.

The chain has TRBV20-1 and TRBJ1-1; a weak D match, TRBD1 (5 bases). Trimming shortened V by 6 bases and J by 1 base, and 15 bases separated the two germline ends. This CDR3 has 14 residues. The V gene's germline CDR1 is DFQATT and CDR2 SNEGSKA (reference sequence). Here the CDR3 DNA reads TGCAGTGCAAGACCGGGACTTAGGAACACTGAAGCTTTCTTT. Protein product: CSARPGLRNTEAFF.

Many counts were recorded for this clonotype. CDR3 in DNA: TGTGCCAGCAGTGAATTCAGGGTCTCTGGGGCCAACGTCCTGACTTTC. Its protein product is CASSEFRVSGANVLTF. V is TRBV25-1 and J is TRBJ2-6; D may be TRBD1 (5 bases). Germline-derived CDR1 and CDR2 are MGHDK and SYGVNS. Trimming removed 1 base at V and 0 bases at J, with 7 bases between. The CDR3 length is 16 residues. Together with reference TRBV25-1 and TRBJ2-6, the CDR3 gives the full variable domain: EADIYQTPRYLVIGTGKKITLECSQTMGHDKMYWYQQDPGMELHLIHYSYGVNSTEKGDLSSESTVSRIRTEHFPLTLESARPSHTSQYLCASSEFRVSGANVLTFGAGSRLTVL.

Of note for this clonotype: The junction does not match germline at one end; this may be a read error. This chain joins TRBV25-1 and TRBJ1-2, with TRBD1 identical over 9 bases. Germline values: CDR1 MGHDK, CDR2 SYGVNS. The CDR3 is 13 amino acids. The CDR3 DNA follows: TGTGCCTGCAGTGCTGGGGACAGGGCTGGCTACACCTTC. It encodes CACSAGDRAGYTF.

The chain has TRBV2 and TRBJ1-6; TRBD1 matches 8 bases. CDR1 is SNHLY, CDR2 FYNNEI, per germline. The CDR3 has 13 amino acids. V lost 6 bases, J lost 10 bases, and 5 bases stayed unmatched. The CDR3 region has the DNA TGTGCCAGCAGGGACAGGGACGGGTCACCCCTCCACTTT. It translates to CASRDRDGSPLHF.